This TCR beta chain is drawn from a study of blood T cells in healthy people across ages. Together with a sample-barcoded 5' primer, a J-beta primer mix was included in a second PCR lasting about 6 to 12 cycles. TCRdb re-called the 5' RACE reads with MiXCR, one entry per CDR3 protein. The sample gives around 800,000 distinct CDR3 sequences, around 43% of which show up once; approximately 19% is in the top ten. CDR1 is MNHEY and CDR2 is SMNVEV in the germline V gene (reference sequence). The germline V and J ends were trimmed by 5 bases and 8 bases, with 18 bases remaining between them. The CDR3 is 14 residues long. Total RNA was extracted at no less than 6 micrograms per sample. Study-level points and caveats: Samples with more naive T cells showed higher observed beta diversity. In older individuals, TCR beta diversity per million T cells was lower, falling roughly linearly with age. Comparison with aged donors showed that long-lived donors had more naive CD4+ cells and higher diversity.

In the case of this clonotype: Its target is unknown.

Sequencing used blood. The genes are TRBV27 and TRBJ1-1; D is unclear. This clonotype was obtained from a man aged 60-69 years in good health. The CDR3 DNA reads TGTGCCAGCAGTACAGCGGTGGGAGGTTTGGAAGCTTTCTTT. It codes for CASSTAVGGLEAFF.